The clone carrying this T cell receptor beta chain was counted a single time. The antigen remains undetermined. The V end lost 1 base, the J end lost 0 bases, and 13 bases lay between the germline ends. CDR3 length: 17 residues. Germline CDR1 is MGHRA and CDR2 is YSYEKL. This sample is part of a study of cytomegalovirus exposure and HLA in healthy donors. Points from the study as a whole: In an earlier analysis, about 87% or about 30%: the productive usage of most TCR beta V segments.

The PCR ran on 60 Vbeta and 13 Jbeta primers. Sequenced by immunoSEQ multiplex PCR; TCRdb stores in-frame clones only, minus some. The sample shows 110,000 to 150,000 clones, 65% to 85% of them seen only once. The receptor comes from a male donor in good health and CMV-seronegative. This chain links TRBV4-1 with TRBJ2-4; D possibly corresponds to TRBD1 (6 bases). Sequenced sample: PBMCs. CDR3 DNA sequence: TGCGCCAGCAGCCAAGCCCGACAGGTTCTAGCCAAAAACATTCAGTACTTC. It translates to CASSQARQVLAKNIQYF.